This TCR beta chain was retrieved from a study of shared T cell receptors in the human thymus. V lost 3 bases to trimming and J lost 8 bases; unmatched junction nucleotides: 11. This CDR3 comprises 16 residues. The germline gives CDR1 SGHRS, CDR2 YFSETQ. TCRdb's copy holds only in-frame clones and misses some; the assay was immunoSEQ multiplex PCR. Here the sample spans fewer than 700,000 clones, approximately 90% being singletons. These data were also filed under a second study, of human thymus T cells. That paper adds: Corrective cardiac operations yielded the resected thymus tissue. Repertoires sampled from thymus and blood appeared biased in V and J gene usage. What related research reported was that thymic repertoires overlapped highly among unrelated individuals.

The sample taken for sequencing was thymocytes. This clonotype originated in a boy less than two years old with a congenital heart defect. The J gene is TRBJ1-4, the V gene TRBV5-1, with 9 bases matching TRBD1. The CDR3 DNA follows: TGCGCCAGCAGCTGGCAAACAGGGGGCCCAGGGGAAAAACTGTTTTTT. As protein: CASSWQTGGPGEKLFF. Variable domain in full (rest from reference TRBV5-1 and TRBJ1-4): KAGVTQTPRYLIKTRGQQVTLSCSPISGHRSVSWYQQTPGQGLQFLFEYFSETQRNKGNFPGRFSGRQFSNSRSEMNVSTLELGDSALYLCASSWQTGGPGEKLFFGSGTQLSVL.